A selection of T cell receptor beta chains follows, all from one sample in a study of Ad26.COV2.S vaccination and SARS-CoV-2 variants. The data were produced by immunoSEQ multiplex PCR, yet TCRdb's version contains in-frame clones alone and is incomplete. The sample includes a few hundred thousand clones, 90% seen only once; the top ten take more than 10%. Sequenced material: peripheral blood, taken in a trial of Ad26.COV2.S vaccine versus placebo. These receptors were collected from a person aged 18-60 years who received the Ad26.COV2.S COVID-19 vaccine or a placebo. Each CDR3 is given with its conserved first and last residue. A D gene is named only where the DNA matches it firmly. Only part of the rows carry a size: once, few, many, or a class if the clone is expanded.

CDR3: CASSQDRNRGYQPQHF
DNA: TGCGCCAGCAGCCAAGATAGGAACAGGGGATATCAGCCCCAGCATTTT
J: TRBJ1-5
length: 16
size: .
D: TRBD1
V: TRBV4-1

CDR3: CACRPRDRVYEQYF
DNA: TGTGCCTGTAGACCCCGGGACAGGGTCTACGAGCAGTACTTC
J: TRBJ2-7
length: 14
size: .
D: TRBD1
V: TRBV30

CDR3: CATSDTSTSRQAEQYF
DNA: TGTGCCACCAGTGACACCTCGACATCCCGACAGGCAGAGCAGTACTTC
J: TRBJ2-7
length: 16
size: once
D: .
V: TRBV24-1

CDR3: CASSSGTGPYEQYF
DNA: TGTGCCAGCAGTTCCGGGACTGGGCCCTACGAGCAGTACTTC
J: TRBJ2-7
length: 14
size: .
D: .
V: TRBV6-2/TRBV6-3

CDR3: CASSSPWGGRAHEQYF
DNA: TGTGCCAGCAGCTCTCCCTGGGGTGGGAGGGCCCACGAGCAGTACTTC
J: TRBJ2-7
length: 16
size: .
D: TRBD2
V: TRBV5-4

CDR3: CASSPGGFGYGYTF
DNA: TGTGCCAGCAGTCCAGGGGGATTCGGATATGGCTACACCTTC
J: TRBJ1-2
length: 14
size: .
D: TRBD1
V: TRBV2

CDR3: CASSPRTTNYGYTF
DNA: TGCGCCAGCAGCCCACGGACCACTAACTATGGCTACACCTTC
J: TRBJ1-2
length: 14
size: .
D: .
V: TRBV5-1

CDR3: CASKNQGLAGVEQYF
DNA: TGTGCCAGCAAGAATCAGGGACTAGCGGGAGTCGAGCAGTACTTC
J: TRBJ2-7
length: 15
size: .
D: TRBD2
V: TRBV2

CDR3: CASSLTGLSGNTIYF
DNA: TGTGCCAGCAGCTTAACAGGGTTGTCTGGAAACACCATATATTTT
J: TRBJ1-3
length: 15
size: .
D: .
V: TRBV7-2

CDR3: CATSTTAGGSDTQYF
DNA: TGTGCCACCAGCACCACAGCGGGAGGATCAGATACGCAGTATTTT
J: TRBJ2-3
length: 15
size: .
D: TRBD2
V: TRBV15

CDR3: CASSEGTRAYNEQFF
DNA: TGTGCCAGCAGCGAAGGGACTAGGGCCTACAATGAGCAGTTCTTC
J: TRBJ2-1
length: 15
size: .
D: TRBD2
V: TRBV9

CDR3: CASASLGGIYEALDEQFF
DNA: TGTGCCAGCGCGTCTCTGGGGGGGATTTACGAAGCGCTCGATGAGCAGTTCTTC
J: TRBJ2-1
length: 18
size: .
D: TRBD2
V: TRBV27

CDR3: CASSIHRDGEAFF
DNA: TGTGCCAGCAGCATACACAGGGATGGAGAAGCTTTCTTT
J: TRBJ1-1
length: 13
size: .
D: .
V: TRBV12-3/TRBV12-4

CDR3: CASSGGTPNTGELFF
DNA: TGTGCCAGCAGTGGGGGGACACCGAACACCGGGGAGCTGTTTTTT
J: TRBJ2-2
length: 15
size: .
D: .
V: TRBV6-6

CDR3: CASSGWARGADTEAFF
DNA: TGTGCCAGCAGTGGATGGGCGAGGGGCGCTGACACTGAAGCTTTCTTT
J: TRBJ1-1
length: 16
size: .
D: .
V: TRBV25-1

CDR3: CSVEEEASGGGRGAGNTIYF
DNA: TGCAGCGTTGAAGAGGAGGCTTCTGGAGGGGGTCGAGGGGCTGGAAACACCATATATTTT
J: TRBJ1-3
length: 20
size: .
D: .
V: TRBV29-1

CDR3: CATGGISRTDTQYF
DNA: TGTGCCACCGGGGGGATAAGTCGCACAGATACGCAGTATTTT
J: TRBJ2-3
length: 14
size: .
D: .
V: TRBV15

CDR3: CASSLPGGPGAGELFF
DNA: TGTGCCAGCAGCCTACCCGGAGGGCCGGGCGCCGGGGAGCTGTTTTTT
J: TRBJ2-2
length: 16
size: once
D: .
V: TRBV7-6

CDR3: CASSSRQGNSSPLHF
DNA: TGTGCCAGCAGCAGCAGGCAGGGTAATAGTTCACCCCTCCACTTT
J: TRBJ1-6
length: 15
size: .
D: .
V: TRBV25-1

CDR3: CASSRRLAANTGELFF
DNA: TGTGCCAGCAGTCGCAGACTAGCGGCGAACACCGGGGAGCTGTTTTTT
J: TRBJ2-2
length: 16
size: .
D: TRBD2
V: TRBV27

CDR3: CASSLGSSGWDEQYF
DNA: TGTGCTAGCAGCTTAGGGTCGTCAGGGTGGGACGAGCAGTACTTC
J: TRBJ2-7
length: 15
size: .
D: .
V: TRBV7-7

CDR3: CASSQDVAGVEYEQYF
DNA: TGTGCCAGCAGCCAAGATGTAGCGGGAGTTGAGTACGAGCAGTACTTC
J: TRBJ2-7
length: 16
size: .
D: TRBD2
V: TRBV4-2

CDR3: CASSPGTGWDQPQHF
DNA: TGTGCCAGCAGCCCCGGGACAGGGTGGGATCAGCCCCAGCATTTT
J: TRBJ1-5
length: 15
size: once
D: TRBD1
V: TRBV11-2

CDR3: CASSLDFSLAGEEETQYF
DNA: TGTGCCAGCAGCTTAGACTTCTCTCTGGCGGGAGAGGAGGAGACCCAGTACTTC
J: TRBJ2-5
length: 18
size: .
D: TRBD2
V: TRBV11-2

CDR3: CASSYSGTGDTEAFF
DNA: TGTGCCAGCAGTTACTCAGGTACAGGGGACACTGAAGCTTTCTTT
J: TRBJ1-1
length: 15
size: .
D: TRBD1
V: TRBV6-6

CDR3: CASSPRGLVYEQYF
DNA: TGTGCCAGCTCACCTAGGGGACTTGTCTACGAGCAGTACTTC
J: TRBJ2-7
length: 14
size: .
D: .
V: TRBV18

CDR3: CASSQNTGDSYEQYF
DNA: TGTGCCAGCAGCCAGAACACAGGGGATTCCTACGAGCAGTACTTC
J: TRBJ2-7
length: 15
size: .
D: TRBD1
V: TRBV4-2

CDR3: CASSPQDRHYEKLFF
DNA: TGTGCCAGCAGCCCCCAGGACAGGCATTATGAAAAACTGTTTTTT
J: TRBJ1-4
length: 15
size: .
D: TRBD1
V: TRBV7-9

CDR3: CASSQAARQETQYF
DNA: TGTGCCAGCAGCCAAGCGGCTAGGCAAGAGACCCAGTACTTC
J: TRBJ2-5
length: 14
size: .
D: .
V: TRBV3-1/TRBV3-2

CDR3: CASSYSGQGAEQYF
DNA: TGTGCCAGCAGTTACTCTGGACAGGGGGCCGAGCAGTACTTC
J: TRBJ2-7
length: 14
size: .
D: TRBD1
V: TRBV6-5

CDR3: CASSSGFAGTEAFF
DNA: TGTGCCAGCAGTTCTGGGTTCGCGGGGACTGAAGCTTTCTTT
J: TRBJ1-1
length: 14
size: .
D: .
V: TRBV25-1

CDR3: CASSYSNSFYEQYF
DNA: TGTGCCAGCAGTTACTCGAACTCGTTCTACGAGCAGTACTTC
J: TRBJ2-7
length: 14
size: .
D: .
V: TRBV6-2/TRBV6-3

CDR3: CASSLAGSSTEAFF
DNA: TGTGCCAGCAGCTTAGCGGGCAGCTCAACTGAAGCTTTCTTT
J: TRBJ1-1
length: 14
size: .
D: .
V: TRBV7-9

CDR3: CASSDGVNEKLFF
DNA: TGTGCCAGCAGCGACGGGGTTAATGAAAAACTGTTTTTT
J: TRBJ1-4
length: 13
size: .
D: .
V: TRBV25-1